The clone carrying this T cell receptor (beta chain) was observed a few times. The antigen remains unidentified. CDR1 is SGHTA, CDR2 FQGNSA, per germline. This CDR3 spans 13 amino acids. Trimming pared 3 bases from V and 3 bases from J, leaving 9 bases between. This record comes from a study of CD8 T cells in ankylosing spondylitis. Study results and caveats: There was a TCR beta motif, made of 7 or 8 highly homologous variants, that appeared characteristic of ankylosing spondylitis blood.

Libraries of TCR beta came from quantitative 5'-RACE with molecular barcodes. TCRdb ran MiXCR on the 5' RACE reads and lists one entry per CDR3 protein. The table shows 500,000 to 650,000 distinct CDR3 sequences, with over 4% occurring only once. The sequenced sample was blood, either unsorted or a sorted T cell fraction (not recorded which). The clonotype originates from a male donor with ankylosing spondylitis. The chain carries TRBV7-2 and TRBJ2-7; D unclear. As DNA, the CDR3 is TGTGCCAGCAGCTTCGGGTCCGACTACGAGCAGTACTTC. Translating gives CASSFGSDYEQYF. Drawing the rest from reference TRBV7-2 and TRBJ2-7, the complete variable domain is GAGVSQSPSNKVTEKGKDVELRCDPISGHTALYWYRQSLGQGLEFLIYFQGNSAPDKSGLPSDRFSAERTGGSVSTLTIQRTQQEDSAVYLCASSFGSDYEQYFGPGTRLTVT.